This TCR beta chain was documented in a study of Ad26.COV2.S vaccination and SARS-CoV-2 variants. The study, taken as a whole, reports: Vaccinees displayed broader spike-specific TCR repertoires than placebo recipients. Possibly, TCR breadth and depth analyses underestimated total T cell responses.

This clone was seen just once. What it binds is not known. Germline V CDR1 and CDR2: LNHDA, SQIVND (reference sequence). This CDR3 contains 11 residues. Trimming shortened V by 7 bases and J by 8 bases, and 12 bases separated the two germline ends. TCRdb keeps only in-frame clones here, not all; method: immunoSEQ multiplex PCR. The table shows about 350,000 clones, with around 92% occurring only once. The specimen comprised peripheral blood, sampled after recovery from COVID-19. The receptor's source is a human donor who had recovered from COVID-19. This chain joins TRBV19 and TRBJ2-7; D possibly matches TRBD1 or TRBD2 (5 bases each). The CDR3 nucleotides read TGTGCCAGTACCCTAGGGGAGAAGCAGTACTTC. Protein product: CASTLGEKQYF.